This TCR beta chain originates from a study of Ad26.COV2.S vaccination and SARS-CoV-2 variants (dated by TCRdb to 2020 to 2022). In terms of the full investigation: Vaccine-arm donors were drawn from COV1001, a multicentre, randomized, double-blind, placebo-controlled phase I-IIa trial of Ad26.COV2.S in healthy adults. Dosing of Ad26.COV2.S was intramuscular, at either 5x10^10 or 1x10^11 viral particles, delivered as one shot or as two shots spaced 56 days apart. TCRbeta repertoire sequencing served as the tool for gauging how specific and how broad the SARS-CoV-2-reactive T cell receptors were following Ad26.COV2.S vaccination. A total of 32 samples were included in the TCR-sequenced set, comprising roughly 20 Ad26.COV2.S vaccine recipients, 5 placebo recipients and 8 SARS-CoV-2 convalescent individuals. Trial participants were randomized into five groups of five, in which low-dose or high-dose Ad26.COV2.S was given once or twice, or placebo was given on both occasions. Investigators remained blinded to trial group allocation during experiments and outcome assessment.

TCRbeta CDR3 regions were sequenced with the immunoSEQ Assay. After extraction, genomic DNA underwent amplification by bias-controlled multiplex PCR, followed by high-throughput sequencing. Turning to the authors' computational methods: To quantify the absolute abundance of each unique TCRbeta CDR3 region, sequences were collapsed and filtered. T cell fraction was estimated by normalizing TCRbeta template counts to usable DNA, which was measured by amplifying reference genes present in all nucleated cells. Repertoire TCRs were annotated as SARS-CoV-2-specific by exact matching of V gene, CDR3 amino acid sequence and J gene to a known reactive TCR set. MIRA supplied the reference SARS-CoV-2 TCR set, which was filtered for enrichment in COVID-19-positive ImmuneCODE repertoires so that public or cross-reactive TCRs were removed. Based on the MIRA antigens, annotated TCRs were further analysed at the level of specific ORF or position within ORF. Depth was the summed frequency of annotated unique rearrangements, while breadth was defined as annotated unique rearrangements over total unique productive rearrangements. Group comparisons of TCR breadth used two-sided Wilcoxon rank-sum tests. The table comes from immuneACCESS by way of TCRdb, which keeps in-frame sequences with V and J called. Part of the clones is missing from these tables; in studies checked, under half for an unresolved V gene and the rest for unknown reasons. V, J and clone size reflect that table, while D and trimming were determined from the DNA. The sample contains approximately 400,000 clones, about 83% of them found a single time. The ten largest clonotypes hold more than 7% of the sample.

Overall study outcomes, separate from this receptor: Vaccine and placebo recipients had similar non-spike TCR breadth, a finding consistent with the vaccine containing only spike. After vaccination, substantial breadth of spike-specific CD8+ and CD4+ T cell responses was reported. The study lacked the statistical power to compare responses across vaccine doses or regimens. Spike-specific TCR breadth was higher in Ad26.COV2.S recipients than in placebo recipients (P = 0.0014). It was noted by the authors that total T cell responses may have been underestimated by the TCR breadth and depth analyses.

The treatment or condition label of this sample denotes: around 19 received Ad26.COV2.S at low or high dose, single or two shots; about 5 received placebo; per-sample allocation not given. For vaccine and placebo recipients, the sequenced repertoires came from samples collected on day 63 after the first injection. Between 29 July and 7 August 2020, Cohort 1b enrolled fewer than 30 adults aged 18-55 years at one site in Boston, USA. Ad26.COV2.S was a replication-incompetent adenovirus type 26 vector that expressed a prefusion-stabilized SARS-CoV-2 spike protein derived from the original Wuhan strain. The V end gives up 7 bases and the J end 1 base, leaving 10 bases in the junction not matched to a gene. The CDR3 runs 15 residues from the cysteine to the phenylalanine. Kept here is only the CDR3 DNA, which spans 45 bases and is read in frame from base 1. As encoded in the germline V gene, CDR1 is SGHRS while CDR2 is YFSETQ.

On this clone itself: This clone's antigen is unknown. No per-base quality is available; no much larger clone lies one base away.

The sequencing here drew on peripheral blood, taken in a trial of Ad26.COV2.S vaccine versus placebo. The chain joins TRBV5-1 to TRBJ2-7, and 8 junctional nucleotides match TRBD1. The clonotype originates from a person aged 18-60 years who received the Ad26.COV2.S COVID-19 vaccine or a placebo. The DNA reads TGCGCCAGCCAAAGGGAGGACAGGGCATCCTACGAGCAGTACTTC. This is translated as CASQREDRASYEQYF.